This is a list of T cell receptor beta chains from one sample in a study of response to subunit inactivated influenza vaccine. TCRdb reprocessed the RT-PCR reads with MiXCR, giving one entry per CDR3 protein. The profile shows 250,000 to 350,000 distinct CDR3 sequences, roughly 20% of them singletons. The material was PBMCs from blood, obtained 21 months after vaccination. These TCRs come from a man aged 50 to 69 who received an inactivated influenza vaccine. CDR3s include the opening cysteine and the closing phenylalanine or tryptophan.

TRBV28 CASSPSGGGNSYEQYF
TRBV9 CASSIDREAGEKLFF
TRBV4-2 CASSQDGLHMNTEAFF
TRBV2 CASSPGSQPQHF
TRBV29-1 CSVAVGLAGDTFF
TRBV5-1 CASSLGQGRSTNEKLFF
TRBV20-1 CSAKYSATNEKLFF
TRBV7-2 CASELAGGLYEQYF
TRBV20-1 CSARDPTGAGEKLFF
TRBV5-1 CASSLDMQGRKAFF
TRBV25-1 CASRQGMAKNIQYF
TRBV28 CASSLGEGRGKAFF
TRBV10-3 CAISERGTISDGYTF
TRBV27 CASSLGPGQGGIEQFF
TRBV6-5 CASSYGGRGYSLSPYGYTF
TRBV11-1 CASSLGGWTGGDYVNQPQHF
TRBV28 CASSSRQGVDDTGELFF
TRBV2 CASMGLKGQYF
TRBV2 CASYRGNTEAFF
TRBV9 CASSVGGTGGYEQYF
TRBV7-8 CASSTAISGIDNSPLHF
TRBV12-3/TRBV12-4 CASSPGQGKEDYGYTF
TRBV5-6 CASFKGNTEAFF
TRBV6-5 CASSSRGRHGSYTEAFF
TRBV6-1 CASSGQGATNEKLFF
TRBV7-2 CASSLGWGRSKNIQYF
TRBV11-2 CASSLGDRGYTEAFF
TRBV6-5 CASSYDRSNQPQHF